This T cell receptor beta chain derives from a study of STAT3 mutations in large granular lymphocyte leukemia. Findings and caveats of the study: After therapy, about 35% of the 18 patients switched clonotypes, all new clones STAT3 wild type. Every T-LGLL patient had at least one immunodominant TCRbeta clonotype.

Points on this clone: Its specificity is unknown.

Assay used: immunoSEQ multiplex PCR; TCRdb lists only in-frame clones, some missing. In the table there are 30,000 to 40,000 clones, around 88% of which are singletons. The CDR3 is made up of 14 amino acids. CDR1 LNHDA and CDR2 SQIVND come from the germline V gene (reference sequence). V was cut by 9 bases and J by 4 bases, with 17 bases left in between. What was sequenced was peripheral blood mononuclear cells. The rearrangement joins TRBV19 to TRBJ2-3; perhaps TRBD2 as D (6 bases). The origin of this receptor is a man in his sixties with T-cell large granular lymphocyte leukemia. Some clones in this sample may be carry-over from other donors' samples. CDR3 nucleotides: TGTGCCAGCGCGGGACCCCAGGGACCAGATACGCAGTATTTT. Residues: CASAGPQGPDTQYF.